Below, 28 T cell receptor beta chains from the same sample are listed, as sequenced in a study of technical replicates of blood from a handful of donors. The data were produced by immunoSEQ multiplex PCR, yet TCRdb's version contains in-frame clones alone and is incomplete. This table has about 16,000 clones, about 87% appearing once. The sequencing sample was made of PBMCs. All receptors derive from a human donor in good health.

The chain combines TRBV6-5 with TRBJ2-7; 9 bases agree with TRBD1. Germline assignment: CDR1 MNHEY and CDR2 SVGAGI. The CDR3 covers 13 residues. With V trimmed by 8 bases and J by 5 bases, 7 bases remained unmatched. The CDR3 sequence: CASGRTGEHEQYF. The CDR3 nucleotides read TGTGCCAGCGGGAGGACAGGGGAACACGAGCAGTACTTC.

V and J are TRBV6-5 and TRBJ2-1, with 7 bases lining up with TRBD2. Trimming removed 0 bases from V and 6 bases from J; junction bases left unmatched: 8. This CDR3 has 16 residues. The germline CDR1 and CDR2 sequences are MNHEY and SVGAGI. In nucleotides, the CDR3 is TGTGCCAGCAGTTACTCGATAATGGGGGGGGGCAATGAGCAGTTCTTC. Protein: CASSYSIMGGGNEQFF.

This clone was counted a single time. The CDR3 DNA reads TGTGCCAGCAGTAGAGCCCCAGGGTCTGGGGCCAACGTCCTGACTTTC. This codes for CASSRAPGSGANVLTF. The rearrangement links TRBV28 to TRBJ2-6; maybe TRBD1 (5 bases). There are 16 residues in the CDR3. V lost 5 bases, J lost 1 base, and 12 bases lay in between. The germline gives CDR1 MDHEN, CDR2 SYDVKM.

This chain joins TRBV5-8 and TRBJ1-5; the match to TRBD1 covers 7 bases. The V gene's germline CDR1 is SGHTS and CDR2 YDEGEE. Trimming cost V 3 bases and J 4 bases; bases outside gene matches: 4. The CDR3 length is 14 residues. CDR3 loop: CASSSSGGNQPQHF. The CDR3, as DNA: TGTGCCAGCAGCTCTTCAGGGGGAAATCAGCCCCAGCATTTT.

This clone turned up a few times. The chain is built from TRBV28 and TRBJ1-5, with TRBD1 matching 7 bases. V lost 7 bases to trimming and J lost 6 bases; unmatched junction nucleotides: 15. The CDR3 loop spans 16 amino acids. Germline CDR1 is MDHEN and CDR2 is SYDVKM. The CDR3: CASIPRGQGRGQPQHF. CDR3 coding DNA: TGTGCCAGCATCCCAAGGGGGCAGGGCCGGGGTCAGCCCCAGCATTTT.

The J gene is TRBJ1-2, the V gene TRBV19; possibly TRBD1 for D (6 bases). Trimming removed 4 bases at V and 4 bases at J, with 13 bases between. The germline gives CDR1 LNHDA, CDR2 SQIVND (reference sequence). The CDR3 sequence is 14 residues long. CDR3 region: CASSTSQGGYGYTF. The CDR3 region has the DNA TGTGCCAGTAGTACATCACAGGGTGGCTATGGCTACACCTTC. The variable domain in full, with the rest retrieved from reference TRBV19 and TRBJ1-2, is DGGITQSPKYLFRKEGQNVTLSCEQNLNHDAMYWYRQDPGQGLRLIYYSQIVNDFQKGDIAEGYSVSREKKESFPLTVTSAQKNPTAFYLCASSTSQGGYGYTFGSGTRLTVV.

The CDR3 nucleotides are TGCAGTGCTAGTGCTAGTGAAAAACTGTTTTTT. It codes for CSASASEKLFF. The V call is TRBV20-1, the J call TRBJ1-4; no firm D call. Germline CDR1 is DFQATT and CDR2 is SNEGSKA (reference sequence). Trimming took 3 bases from V and 7 from J, leaving 6 bases between them. This CDR3 is 11 amino acids long.

The V and J genes are TRBV27 and TRBJ2-1; TRBD2 agrees at 12 bases. The trim removed 6 bases at V and 4 bases at J, leaving 4 bases unmatched. The CDR3 loop spans 15 amino acids. CDR1 is MNHEY, CDR2 SMNVEV, per germline (reference sequence). DNA for the CDR3: TGTGCCAGCAGCCCGGGACTAGCGGGTTACAATGAGCAGTTCTTC. It specifies CASSPGLAGYNEQFF.

The chain is built from TRBV27 and TRBJ2-3, with TRBD2 identical over 10 bases. This CDR3 spans 18 amino acids. Per germline, CDR1 MNHEY and CDR2 SMNVEV (reference sequence). The junction had 14 bases not matched to a gene; V was cut back by 3 bases and J by 5 bases. This CDR3 is CASSFRSPSGRAGDTQYF. The CDR3 DNA sequence: TGTGCCAGCAGTTTCCGCTCCCCAAGCGGGAGGGCCGGAGATACGCAGTATTTT.

This clone was picked up one time. This sequence joins TRBV5-8 and TRBJ2-4, with 11 bases lining up with TRBD2. This CDR3 is built from 16 residues. CDR1 is SGHTS, CDR2 YDEGEE, per germline. Trimming took 0 bases from V and 6 from J; bases not matched to a gene: 5. CDR3 protein: CASSLALTSGGNIQYF. The CDR3 region has the DNA TGTGCCAGCAGCTTGGCCTTAACTAGCGGGGGAAACATTCAGTACTTC.

This sequence joins TRBV6-1 and TRBJ2-7, with 8 bases matching TRBD1. This CDR3 spans 13 amino acids. CDR1 is MNHNS and CDR2 is SASEGT in the germline V gene. Trimming removed 6 bases from V and 3 bases from J; junction bases left unmatched: 4. The CDR3: CASSVQGGYEQYF. In nucleotides, the CDR3 is TGTGCCAGCAGCGTACAGGGGGGCTACGAGCAGTACTTC.

This clone was recorded once. The CDR3 loop is CASSPVRRVSTDTQYF. Written as DNA, the CDR3 is TGTGCCAGCAGCCCTGTGAGGCGGGTTAGCACAGATACGCAGTATTTT. The gene calls are TRBV28 and TRBJ2-3; a possible D gene is TRBD2 (5 bases). CDR3 length equals 16 residues. The germline CDR1 and CDR2 sequences are MDHEN and SYDVKM. The V end lost 6 bases, the J end lost 0 bases, and 16 bases lay between the germline ends.

V usage is TRBV7-6 and J usage is TRBJ2-7, with 8 bases fitting TRBD1. Germline V gene lookup returns CDR1 SGHVS and CDR2 FNYEAQ. The CDR3 covers 13 residues. V was pared by 8 bases and J by 3 bases, with 6 bases of the junction left unmatched. The CDR3 loop reads CASSRTGNYEQYF. The CDR3 nucleotides read TGTGCCAGCTCCCGGACAGGGAACTACGAGCAGTACTTC.

The V gene is TRBV2, the J gene TRBJ2-6, with 9 bases lining up with TRBD2. CDR3 size: 18 residues. CDR1 is SNHLY, CDR2 FYNNEI, per germline. The V gene end was trimmed by 3 bases and the J gene end by 0 bases; junction bases not matched to a gene: 6. DNA of the CDR3: TGTGCCAGCAGTGATCAGGGGACTAGCCCCTCTGGGGCCAACGTCCTGACTTTC. It is translated as CASSDQGTSPSGANVLTF. The complete variable domain, with remaining parts taken from reference TRBV2 and TRBJ2-6, reads EPEVTQTPSHQVTQMGQEVILRCVPISNHLYFYWYRQILGQKVEFLVSFYNNEISEKSEIFDDQFSVERPDGSNFTLKIRSTKLEDSAMYFCASSDQGTSPSGANVLTFGAGSRLTVL.

The chain has TRBV6-5 and TRBJ2-2, with 8 bases lining up with TRBD2. CDR3 length: 15 residues. With 4 bases clipped from V and 1 base from J, the junction kept 2 bases outside the gene matches. Germline V gene sequence: CDR1 MNHEY, CDR2 SVGAGI. CDR3 protein: CASSSGLENTGELFF. CDR3 coding DNA: TGTGCCAGCAGTTCGGGACTAGAGAACACCGGGGAGCTGTTTTTT.

This clone was recorded once. This rearrangement joins TRBV25-1 to TRBJ2-7, with 8 bases identical to TRBD2. The CDR3 spans 15 residues. Trimming took 3 bases from V and 4 from J; bases not matched to a gene: 8. In germline, CDR1 is MGHDK, CDR2 SYGVNS. CDR3 loop: CASSESSGGIYEQYF. CDR3 in DNA: TGTGCCAGCAGTGAGTCGAGCGGGGGCATATACGAGCAGTACTTC.

V and J are TRBV2 and TRBJ1-3; 8 bases match TRBD1. Germline values: CDR1 SNHLY, CDR2 FYNNEI. J was trimmed by 0 bases and V by 4 bases; bases with no gene match: 2. The CDR3 extends over 15 amino acids. The CDR3 DNA reads as TGTGCCAGCAGTGGGACAGGGCTCTCTGGAAACACCATATATTTT. The encoded protein is CASSGTGLSGNTIYF.

The genes are TRBV6-5 and TRBJ2-3, with no clear D. The CDR3 runs to 11 residues. Trimming left V 2 bases short and J 7 bases short, with 4 bases between. Germline assignment: CDR1 MNHEY and CDR2 SVGAGI. The CDR3 coding sequence is TGTGCCAGCAGTTACGCGAATACGCAGTATTTT. This sequence encodes CASSYANTQYF.

J is TRBJ2-1 and V is TRBV19; TRBD1 agrees at 10 bases. Germline loops: CDR1 LNHDA, CDR2 SQIVND (reference sequence). The CDR3 runs 14 residues. J lost 8 bases, V lost 4 bases, and 5 bases had no gene match. This CDR3 is CASSRDRGGYEQFF. In DNA, the CDR3 is TGTGCCAGTAGTAGGGACAGGGGAGGGTATGAGCAGTTCTTC.

This chain links TRBV7-2 with TRBJ2-5, with a weak D call TRBD2 (6 bases). The CDR3 length is 17 residues. In germline, CDR1 is SGHTA, CDR2 FQGNSA. V gave up 5 bases and J gave up 2 bases, with 21 bases separating them. The DNA for the CDR3 is TGTGCCAGCAGCCATCCGGAGGCTAGCGCGTTACAAGAGACCCAGTACTTC. This translates into CASSHPEASALQETQYF.

The gene calls are TRBV19 and TRBJ1-1; 7 bases line up with TRBD1. The V segment lost 10 bases and the J segment 2 bases; nucleotides outside the gene matches: 7. Germline CDR1 and CDR2: LNHDA and SQIVND (reference sequence). The CDR3 has 13 amino acids. The CDR3 loop is CATNDRDNTEAFF. The CDR3 nucleotides are TGTGCCACTAATGACAGGGACAACACTGAAGCTTTCTTT.

The DNA for the CDR3 is TGTGCCACCAGCAGGGGACTAGCGGAGACCTACAATGAGCAGTTCTTC. Protein: CATSRGLAETYNEQFF. V is TRBV15 and J is TRBJ2-1; 11 bases are shared with TRBD2. V gave up 3 bases and J gave up 2 bases; unmatched junction bases: 3. The length of the CDR3 is 16 residues. CDR1 LNHNV and CDR2 YYDKDF come from the germline V gene (reference sequence).

This chain connects TRBV27 to TRBJ2-1; 10 bases agree with TRBD1. Germline values: CDR1 MNHEY, CDR2 SMNVEV (reference sequence). The length of the CDR3 is 16 residues. The V and J ends lost 3 bases and 6 bases, in that order; junction bases with no gene match: 8. The CDR3 sequence: CASSFSGTGVGNEQFF. The CDR3, as DNA: TGTGCCAGCAGTTTTTCCGGGACAGGGGTAGGCAATGAGCAGTTCTTC.

About this clone: Its ends do not fully match the called genes, so a read error is possible. Other DNA sequences within the sample encode an identical CDR3. V and J are TRBV15 and TRBJ1-1, with a tentative D call TRBD1 (5 bases). The CDR3 sequence is 15 residues long. From germline, CDR1 is LNHNV and CDR2 YYDKDF (reference sequence). CDR3 loop: CATSRELGAGTEAFF. CDR3 in DNA: TGTGCCACCAGCAGAGAGTTAGGGGCCGGGACTGAGGCTTTCTTT.

The chain has TRBV7-9 and TRBJ2-7, with D perhaps matching TRBD2 (5 bases). This CDR3 contains 12 residues. The germline V and J ends were trimmed by 3 bases and 8 bases, with 11 bases remaining between them. Germline V gives CDR1 SEHNR, CDR2 FQNEAQ (reference sequence). CDR3 in DNA: TGTGCCAGCAGCTTCCCCCTAGCTAAGCAGTACTTC. Its protein is CASSFPLAKQYF.

This clone turned up a few times. This CDR3 is CASSRTSGGFRDEQFF. The DNA for the CDR3 is TGTGCCAGCTCACGAACTAGCGGGGGGTTTAGGGATGAGCAGTTCTTC. V gene TRBV18 combines with J gene TRBJ2-1; TRBD2 agrees at 12 bases. V lost 4 bases to trimming and J lost 8 bases; unmatched junction nucleotides: 9. The CDR3 consists of 16 residues. Germline V gives CDR1 KGHSH, CDR2 LQKENI.

The chain couples TRBV19 to TRBJ2-7; D not certain. The V and J ends lost 5 bases and 3 bases respectively, with 23 bases between them. The CDR3 runs to 17 residues. Germline V gene sequence: CDR1 LNHDA, CDR2 SQIVND (reference sequence). CDR3 loop: CASSCWLIALKFYEQYF. As DNA, the CDR3 is TGTGCCAGTAGTTGCTGGTTGATAGCTCTAAAATTCTACGAGCAGTACTTC.

The chain joins TRBV30 to TRBJ1-2; D is unresolved. Germline assignment: CDR1 GTSNPN and CDR2 SVGIG (reference sequence). The ends were cut back, 7 bases at V and 0 bases at J, with 12 bases in the middle. The CDR3 consists of 13 residues. This CDR3 reads CASTGRTNYGYTF. CDR3 nucleotide sequence: TGTGCCTCTACGGGTCGAACTAACTATGGCTACACCTTC.